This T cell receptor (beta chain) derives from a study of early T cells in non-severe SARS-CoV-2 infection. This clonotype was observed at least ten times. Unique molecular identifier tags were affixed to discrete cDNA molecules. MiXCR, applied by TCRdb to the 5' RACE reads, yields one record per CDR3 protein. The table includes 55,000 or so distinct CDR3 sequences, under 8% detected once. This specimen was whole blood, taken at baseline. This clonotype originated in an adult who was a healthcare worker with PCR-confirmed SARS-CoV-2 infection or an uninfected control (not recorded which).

CDR3 amino acids: CASSPGNDGNTIYF. CDR3 bases: TGTGCCAGCTCACCCGGGAATGATGGAAACACCATATATTTT. The chain uses TRBV18 and TRBJ1-3; D is unresolved. Germline CDR1 KGHSH, CDR2 LQKENI. This CDR3 is 14 amino acids long. Between the trimmed V and J ends, which lost 3 bases and 3 bases, there was a span of 9 bases. The full variable domain, its missing parts supplied by reference TRBV18 and TRBJ1-3, is NAGVMQNPRHLVRRRGQEARLRCSPMKGHSHVYWYRQLPEEGLKFMVYLQKENIIDESGMPKERFSAEFPKEGPSILRIQQVVRGDSAAYFCASSPGNDGNTIYFGEGSWLTVV.